Listed here is a single TCR beta chain. The target antigen is unknown. V was clipped by 3 bases and J by 0 bases, with 9 bases between them. Germline CDR1 and CDR2: LGHDT and YNNKEL (reference sequence). The CDR3 runs 15 residues. This entry is derived from a study of T cell responses to AZD1222 COVID-19 vaccine. General observations from the study: The reported proportion of spike-specific TCRs targeting unmutated variant regions was nearly half. Only five to seven AZD1222 recipients were seropositive at baseline. Donors were chiefly white British, with a greater number of females, and clonal diversity was perhaps underestimated. A rise in Spike-specific TCR breadth and depth followed two AZD1222 doses.

Profiled with immunoSEQ multiplex PCR; TCRdb holds only in-frame clones, not every one. The data hold 160,000 or so clones, with under 95% observed a single time. Sequencing was performed on peripheral blood, taken on day 0 of MenACWY control vaccination. The chain carries TRBV3-1 (or the pseudogene TRBV3-2) and TRBJ1-5; no reliable D call. The source is an adult in good health. The DNA for the CDR3 is TGTGCCAGCAGCCAGGCCGGGAATAGCAATCAGCCCCAGCATTTT. It translates to CASSQAGNSNQPQHF.